Presented here are 30 T cell receptor beta chains from one specimen sequenced in a study of T cell changes during pregnancy in multiple sclerosis. Here immunoSEQ multiplex PCR was the method, and the copy in TCRdb shows in-frame clones only, minus some. Of over 50,000 clones listed, about 86% are singletons. What was sequenced was peripheral blood from another person, used as feeder cells. All receptors derive from a human donor whose cells served as feeder cells for cultures in a pregnancy study.

The CDR3 coding sequence is TGCAGCGTTGCCCACCCACAAGAGACCCAGTACTTC. It codes for CSVAHPQETQYF. This chain links TRBV29-1 with TRBJ2-5; D gene unclear. Trimming shortened V by 4 bases and J by 2 bases, and 8 bases separated the two germline ends. The CDR3 is 12 residues long. Germline V gene sequence: CDR1 SQVTM, CDR2 ANQGSEA.

The chain uses TRBV14 and TRBJ2-1; tentatively, D is TRBD2 (5 bases). Trimming pared 2 bases from V and 10 bases from J, leaving 12 bases between. In germline, CDR1 is SGHDN, CDR2 FVKESK. There are 13 residues in the CDR3. The CDR3 DNA sequence: TGTGCCAGCAGCCAATTTAGCGTAATCGAGCAGTTCTTC. It codes for CASSQFSVIEQFF.

This chain joins TRBV7-2 and TRBJ1-3; no clear D gene. Trimming removed 0 bases from V and 2 bases from J, with 8 bases in between. The CDR3 extends over 15 amino acids. CDR1 is SGHTA, CDR2 FQGNSA, per germline. The CDR3 DNA sequence: TGTGCCAGCAGCTTAGCGCCGCTGACTGGAAACACCATATATTTT. Translating gives CASSLAPLTGNTIYF.

V usage is TRBV4-3 and J usage is TRBJ2-7; 11 bases are a match to TRBD2. The germline V gene has CDR1 LGHNA and CDR2 YSLEER. The V gene end was trimmed by 0 bases and the J gene end by 3 bases; junction bases not matched to a gene: 7. The CDR3 has 17 amino acids. This CDR3 is CASSQDRRGLAVYEQYF. The CDR3 nucleotides read TGCGCCAGCAGCCAAGATAGGAGGGGACTAGCGGTCTACGAGCAGTACTTC.

The chain couples TRBV5-1 to TRBJ1-6, with a possible D match to TRBD1 (5 bases). The CDR3 covers 14 residues. The germline V gene encodes CDR1 SGHRS and CDR2 YFSETQ. Trimming took 1 base from V and 7 from J, leaving 9 bases between them. The CDR3 region is CASSLSRENSPLHF. For the CDR3, the DNA is TGCGCCAGCAGCTTGAGCAGGGAAAATTCACCCCTCCACTTT.

Here the CDR3 reads CASSLSHRDINGYTF. Written as DNA, the CDR3 is TGTGCCAGCAGTTTATCCCACCGGGACATCAATGGCTACACCTTC. The chain carries TRBV27 and TRBJ1-2, with a tentative D call TRBD1 (6 bases). Germline CDR1 is MNHEY and CDR2 is SMNVEV (reference sequence). The CDR3 runs to 15 residues. Trimming removed 0 bases from V and 6 bases from J, with 14 bases in between.

The chain carries TRBV5-5 and TRBJ1-1, with a weak D call TRBD1 (6 bases). The CDR3 runs 18 residues. Germline V gene lookup returns CDR1 SGHKS and CDR2 YYEKEE (reference sequence). Trimming took off 0 bases at V and 0 bases at J, with 18 bases between the two ends. The CDR3 bases are TGTGCCAGCAGCTTGGCCGTATCACTCACAGGGCTGAACACTGAAGCTTTCTTT. The encoded protein is CASSLAVSLTGLNTEAFF.

This sequence joins TRBV28 and TRBJ1-3; D gene unclear. Trimming stripped 4 bases from V and 0 bases from J, with 7 bases between. The CDR3 totals 14 residues. Germline V lookup: CDR1 MDHEN, CDR2 SYDVKM. The CDR3 DNA reads TGTGCCAGCAGTTCCCGGAACTCTGGAAACACCATATATTTT. Translating gives CASSSRNSGNTIYF. Supplemented by reference TRBV28 and TRBJ1-3, the full variable domain reads DVKVTQSSRYLVKRTGEKVFLECVQDMDHENMFWYRQDPGLGLRLIYFSYDVKMKEKGDIPEGYSVSREKKERFSLILESASTNQTSMYLCASSSRNSGNTIYFGEGSWLTVV.

The J gene is TRBJ2-7, the V gene TRBV11-3, with 9 bases identical to TRBD1. This CDR3 is 14 amino acids long. V was pared by 5 bases and J by 3 bases, with 5 bases of the junction left unmatched. CDR1 and CDR2 from the germline V gene are SGHNT and YENEEA. The CDR3 DNA sequence: TGTGCCAGCAGCGTCGCGGGACAGGGCTACGAGCAGTACTTC. Its translation: CASSVAGQGYEQYF.

The chain combines TRBV28 with TRBJ2-5; 9 bases agree with TRBD1. The ends lost 5 bases at V and 2 bases at J; junction bases unmatched: 6. The germline V gene has CDR1 MDHEN and CDR2 SYDVKM. The CDR3 loop spans 15 amino acids. The DNA for the CDR3 is TGTGCCAGCAGTGCCCCCGGGACAGGGCAAGAGACCCAGTACTTC. Its translation: CASSAPGTGQETQYF.

The chain is built from TRBV6-1 and TRBJ1-5; no reliable D call. Germline V lookup: CDR1 MNHNS, CDR2 SASEGT. V was shortened by 6 bases and J by 9 bases, with 18 bases between the two germline ends. CDR3 size: 14 residues. CDR3 in amino acids: CASREGQIGMPQHF. The CDR3 coding sequence is TGTGCCAGCAGAGAGGGCCAGATTGGTATGCCCCAGCATTTT.

J is TRBJ2-3 and V is TRBV27, with 9 bases fitting TRBD1. The V and J ends lost 6 bases and 5 bases, in that order; junction bases with no gene match: 6. The CDR3 extends over 14 amino acids. The germline V gene encodes CDR1 MNHEY and CDR2 SMNVEV (reference sequence). CDR3 in DNA: TGTGCCAGCAGACTACAGGGGGCCGGAGATACGCAGTATTTT. It translates to CASRLQGAGDTQYF.

The rearrangement joins TRBV20-1 to TRBJ2-1, with D unresolved. Per the germline V gene, CDR1 is DFQATT and CDR2 is SNEGSKA (reference sequence). Trimming cost V 7 bases and J 9 bases, with 10 bases left between them. This CDR3 has 10 residues. CDR3 DNA sequence: TGCAGTGTAGGACGCGCTGAGCAGTTCTTC. Translating it yields CSVGRAEQFF.

This rearrangement joins TRBV7-6 to TRBJ2-3; tentatively, D is TRBD2 (5 bases). Germline CDR1 SGHVS, CDR2 FNYEAQ. The CDR3 has 18 amino acids. V lost 5 bases, J lost 6 bases, and 27 bases lay in between. Written as DNA, the CDR3 is TGTGCCAGCAGCCGTTACCCTTCCCAGAGGGTGTCGCGGGATACGCAGTATTTT. Protein sequence: CASSRYPSQRVSRDTQYF.

The chain employs TRBV18 and TRBJ2-3; weak D call: TRBD2 (6 bases). Germline V gene sequence: CDR1 KGHSH, CDR2 LQKENI. V was cut by 0 bases and J by 6 bases, with 7 bases left in between. The CDR3 covers 13 residues. The CDR3 nucleotides read TGTGCCAGCTCACCACCTGGAGGGGATACGCAGTATTTT. This codes for CASSPPGGDTQYF.

This sequence joins TRBV6-1 and TRBJ2-5; 7 positions match TRBD2. Germline loops: CDR1 MNHNS, CDR2 SASEGT. The ends lost 3 bases at V and 2 bases at J; junction bases unmatched: 6. This CDR3 comprises 15 residues. As DNA, the CDR3 is TGTGCCAGCAGTGACCAAGCGGGGCAACAAGAGACCCAGTACTTC. Translated: CASSDQAGQQETQYF.

The rearrangement links TRBV30 to TRBJ2-7; 13 positions agree with TRBD2. Germline lookup yields CDR1 GTSNPN and CDR2 SVGIG (reference sequence). The junction had 2 bases not matched to a gene; V was cut back by 7 bases and J by 2 bases. The CDR3 loop spans 13 amino acids. CDR3 sequence reads: CALGTSGTYEQYF. The CDR3 coding sequence is TGTGCCTTGGGGACTAGCGGGACCTACGAGCAGTACTTC.

CDR3 protein: CATSRDLAGNTGELFF. CDR3 nucleotides: TGTGCCACCAGCAGAGATTTGGCAGGGAACACCGGGGAGCTGTTTTTT. The chain has TRBV15 and TRBJ2-2; D gene uncertain. Germline loops: CDR1 LNHNV, CDR2 YYDKDF (reference sequence). With 0 bases removed from V and 1 base from J, the gap between germline ends came to 9 bases. The CDR3 sequence is 16 residues long.

The CDR3 region has the DNA TGTGCCAGCAGTGAACAGACGATTATGAACACTGAAGCTTTCTTT. Residues: CASSEQTIMNTEAFF. V usage is TRBV6-1 and J usage is TRBJ1-1; D uncertain. V was trimmed by 2 bases and J by 0 bases, leaving 10 bases between them. The length of the CDR3 is 15 residues. CDR1 is MNHNS, CDR2 SASEGT, per germline.

The chain has TRBV30 and TRBJ2-2; D is unclear. V shed 2 bases and J shed 3 bases, with 4 bases lying between them. CDR3 length equals 12 residues. Per germline, CDR1 GTSNPN and CDR2 SVGIG (reference sequence). This chain's CDR3 is CAWSTDTGELFF. The CDR3 nucleotides are TGTGCCTGGAGTACCGACACCGGGGAGCTGTTTTTT.

The rearrangement joins TRBV5-4 to TRBJ2-5, with D uncertain. The V and J ends lost 0 bases and 1 base respectively, with 7 bases between them. From germline, CDR1 is SGHNT and CDR2 YYREEE (reference sequence). The CDR3 consists of 14 residues. The CDR3 loop is CASSLAGGQETQYF. CDR3 nucleotide sequence: TGTGCCAGCAGCTTGGCTGGCGGCCAAGAGACCCAGTACTTC.

The chain is built from TRBV18 and TRBJ2-5; the D gene could be TRBD1 or TRBD2 (5 bases each). CDR1 KGHSH and CDR2 LQKENI come from the germline V gene. The V and J ends lost 3 bases and 5 bases respectively, with 16 bases between them. This CDR3 contains 15 residues. The CDR3 protein is CASSPGTTRAETQYF. The DNA for the CDR3 is TGTGCCAGCTCACCCGGGACCACACGAGCGGAGACCCAGTACTTC.

This chain connects TRBV10-3 to TRBJ2-3; a weak D match, TRBD1 (7 bases). The CDR3 consists of 13 residues. Trimming removed 10 bases at V and 4 bases at J, with 15 bases between. The germline gives CDR1 ENHRY, CDR2 SYGVKD. CDR3: CATRDSGSDTQYF. The CDR3 coding sequence is TGTGCCACACGGGACAGCGGGTCAGATACGCAGTATTTT.

This chain links TRBV7-9 with TRBJ2-7; 9 positions agree with TRBD1. This CDR3 contains 16 residues. Germline-derived CDR1 and CDR2 are SEHNR and FQNEAQ (reference sequence). V shed 5 bases, J shed 3 bases, and the junction held 11 bases outside the gene matches. CDR3 region: CASSADPGQGLYEQYF. In DNA form, the CDR3 reads TGTGCCAGCAGCGCGGATCCGGGACAGGGCCTCTACGAGCAGTACTTC.

V and J are TRBV6-1 and TRBJ1-6; 7 bases agree with TRBD1. The CDR3 covers 13 residues. Germline CDR1 is MNHNS and CDR2 is SASEGT. Trimming at V came to 2 bases and at J to 10 bases, leaving 2 bases not matched to a gene. CDR3 in amino acids: CASSEQGGSPLHF. CDR3 DNA: TGTGCCAGCAGTGAACAGGGGGGCTCACCCCTCCACTTT.

J is TRBJ1-2 and V is TRBV30, with 12 bases identical to TRBD1. The CDR3 runs to 16 residues. Trimming removed 5 bases from V and 4 bases from J; junction bases left unmatched: 11. Germline loops: CDR1 GTSNPN, CDR2 SVGIG (reference sequence). CDR3 residues: CAWGGTGGFAGYGYTF. The CDR3 nucleotides are TGTGCCTGGGGCGGGACAGGGGGCTTTGCTGGCTATGGCTACACCTTC.

The V and J genes are TRBV28 and TRBJ1-6; 7 bases agree with TRBD1. The germline V gene encodes CDR1 MDHEN and CDR2 SYDVKM. V lost 6 bases to trimming and J lost 8 bases; unmatched junction nucleotides: 7. CDR3 length: 14 residues. The DNA for the CDR3 is TGTGCCAGCAGCCAGGGGGGGAGGGATTCACCCCTCCACTTT. This gives the protein CASSQGGRDSPLHF.

V usage is TRBV4-3 and J usage is TRBJ2-5, with 9 bases identical to TRBD2. V lost 0 bases, J lost 4 bases, and 6 bases stayed unmatched. The germline V gene encodes CDR1 LGHNA and CDR2 YSLEER. The CDR3 is 16 residues long. In DNA, the CDR3 is TGCGCCAGCAGCCAAGATGTGCGGGGGGGCGGAGAGACCCAGTACTTC. Amino acid sequence: CASSQDVRGGGETQYF.

This clone was seen just once. The chain has TRBV29-1 and TRBJ1-4; D is unresolved. V lost 5 bases, J lost 3 bases, and 10 bases lay in between. The CDR3 is made up of 13 amino acids. Germline CDR1 and CDR2: SQVTM and ANQGSEA. CDR3 DNA: TGCAGCGTTATCCCTGGCCCTAATGAAAAACTGTTTTTT. Its protein is CSVIPGPNEKLFF.

The chain combines TRBV28 with TRBJ1-5; the D gene is possibly TRBD1 (6 bases). Trimming took 2 bases from V and 5 from J, leaving 19 bases between them. Germline V gene sequence: CDR1 MDHEN, CDR2 SYDVKM. The CDR3 consists of 17 residues. The CDR3 coding sequence is TGTGCCAGCAGTTTAAATTGGGGGGGGCGGGAAGATCAGCCCCAGCATTTT. Translating gives CASSLNWGGREDQPQHF.